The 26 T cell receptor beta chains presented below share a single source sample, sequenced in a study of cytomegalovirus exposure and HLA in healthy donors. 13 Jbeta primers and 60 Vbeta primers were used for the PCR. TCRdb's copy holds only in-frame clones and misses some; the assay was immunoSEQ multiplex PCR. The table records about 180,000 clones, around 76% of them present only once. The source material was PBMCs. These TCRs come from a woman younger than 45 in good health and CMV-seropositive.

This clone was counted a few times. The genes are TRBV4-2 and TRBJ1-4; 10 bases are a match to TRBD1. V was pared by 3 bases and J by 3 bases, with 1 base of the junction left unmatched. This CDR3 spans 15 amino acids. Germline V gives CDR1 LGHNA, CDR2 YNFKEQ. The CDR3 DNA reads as TGTGCCAGCAGCCATGGACAGGGGGCTAATGAAAAACTGTTTTTT. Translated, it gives CASSHGQGANEKLFF.

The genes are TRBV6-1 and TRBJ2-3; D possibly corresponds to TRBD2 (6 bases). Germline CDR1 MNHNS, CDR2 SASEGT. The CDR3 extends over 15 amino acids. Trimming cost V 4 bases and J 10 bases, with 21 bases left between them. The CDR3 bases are TGTGCCAGCAGTGGGGTTGGGACTTCATACGGCGCGCAGTATTTT. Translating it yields CASSGVGTSYGAQYF.

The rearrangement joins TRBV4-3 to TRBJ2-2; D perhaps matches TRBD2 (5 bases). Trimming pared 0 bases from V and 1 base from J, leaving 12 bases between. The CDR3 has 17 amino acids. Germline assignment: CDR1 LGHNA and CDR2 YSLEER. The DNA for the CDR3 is TGCGCCAGCAGCCAAGATAAACGGACTGTGAACACCGGGGAGCTGTTTTTT. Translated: CASSQDKRTVNTGELFF.

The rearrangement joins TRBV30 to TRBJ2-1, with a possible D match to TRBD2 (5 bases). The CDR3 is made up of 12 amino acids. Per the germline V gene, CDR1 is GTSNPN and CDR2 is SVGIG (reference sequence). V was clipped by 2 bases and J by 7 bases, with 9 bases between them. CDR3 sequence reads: CAWSPGNNEQFF. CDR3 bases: TGTGCCTGGAGTCCGGGGAATAATGAGCAGTTCTTC.

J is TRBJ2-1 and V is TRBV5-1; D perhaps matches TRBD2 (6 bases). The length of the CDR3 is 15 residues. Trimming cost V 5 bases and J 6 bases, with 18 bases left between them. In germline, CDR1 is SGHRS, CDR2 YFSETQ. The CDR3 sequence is CASSSRGGGFNEQFF. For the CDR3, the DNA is TGCGCCAGCAGTTCTAGGGGAGGCGGGTTCAATGAGCAGTTCTTC. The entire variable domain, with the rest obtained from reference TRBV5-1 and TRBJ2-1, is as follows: KAGVTQTPRYLIKTRGQQVTLSCSPISGHRSVSWYQQTPGQGLQFLFEYFSETQRNKGNFPGRFSGRQFSNSRSEMNVSTLELGDSALYLCASSSRGGGFNEQFFGPGTRLTVL.

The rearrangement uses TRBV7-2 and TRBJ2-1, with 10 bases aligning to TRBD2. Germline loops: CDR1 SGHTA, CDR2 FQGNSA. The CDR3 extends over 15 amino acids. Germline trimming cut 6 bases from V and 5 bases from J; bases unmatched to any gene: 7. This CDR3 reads CASSKTAGGHNEQFF. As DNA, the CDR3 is TGTGCCAGCAGTAAAACAGCGGGGGGGCACAATGAGCAGTTCTTC.

CDR3 in amino acids: CASIDKTQYF. The CDR3 DNA reads as TGTGCCAGCATAGATAAGACCCAGTACTTC. V and J are TRBV2 and TRBJ2-5; D remains ambiguous. Germline loops: CDR1 SNHLY, CDR2 FYNNEI. Deletions cut 7 bases from V and 6 bases from J, with 6 bases between. The CDR3 is made up of 10 amino acids.

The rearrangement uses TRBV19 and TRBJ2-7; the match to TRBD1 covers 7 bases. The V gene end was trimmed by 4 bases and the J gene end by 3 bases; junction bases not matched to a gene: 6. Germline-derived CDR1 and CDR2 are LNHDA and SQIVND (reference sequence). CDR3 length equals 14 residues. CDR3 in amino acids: CASSTRQGRYEQYF. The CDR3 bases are TGTGCCAGTAGTACCCGACAGGGCCGCTACGAGCAGTACTTC.

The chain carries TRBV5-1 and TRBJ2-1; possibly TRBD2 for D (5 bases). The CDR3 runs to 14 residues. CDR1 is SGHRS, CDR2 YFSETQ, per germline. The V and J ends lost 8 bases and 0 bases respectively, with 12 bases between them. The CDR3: CASTEAFSYNEQFF. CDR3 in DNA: TGCGCCAGTACGGAGGCCTTCTCCTACAATGAGCAGTTCTTC.

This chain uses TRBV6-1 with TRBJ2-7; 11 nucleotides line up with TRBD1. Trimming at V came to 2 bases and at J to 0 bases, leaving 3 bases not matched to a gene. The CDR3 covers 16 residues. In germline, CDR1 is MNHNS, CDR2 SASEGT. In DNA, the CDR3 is TGTGCCAGCAGTGAACCTGGACAGGGGGCCTCCTACGAGCAGTACTTC. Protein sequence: CASSEPGQGASYEQYF.

In nucleotides, the CDR3 is TGTGCCAGCAGTTTAGGGGGGTGGACAGATACGCAGTATTTT. This codes for CASSLGGWTDTQYF. The J gene is TRBJ2-3, the V gene TRBV28; weak D call: TRBD2 (6 bases). The CDR3 has 14 residues. V lost 2 bases to trimming and J lost 3 bases, with 9 bases between them. Germline-derived CDR1 and CDR2 are MDHEN and SYDVKM.

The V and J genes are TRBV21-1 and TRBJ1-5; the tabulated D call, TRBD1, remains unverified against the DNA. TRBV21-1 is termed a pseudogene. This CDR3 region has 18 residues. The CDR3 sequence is CASSKEVGTGKSNQPQHF. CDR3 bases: TGTGCCAGCAGCAAAGAGGTTGGGACAGGGAAGAGCAATCAGCCCCAGCATTTT.

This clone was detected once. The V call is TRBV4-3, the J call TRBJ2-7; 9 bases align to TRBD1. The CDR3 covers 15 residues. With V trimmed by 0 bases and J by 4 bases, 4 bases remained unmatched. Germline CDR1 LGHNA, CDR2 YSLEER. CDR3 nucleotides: TGCGCCAGCAGCCAAGAAGGGACAGGGTCGTACGAGCAGTACTTC. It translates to CASSQEGTGSYEQYF.

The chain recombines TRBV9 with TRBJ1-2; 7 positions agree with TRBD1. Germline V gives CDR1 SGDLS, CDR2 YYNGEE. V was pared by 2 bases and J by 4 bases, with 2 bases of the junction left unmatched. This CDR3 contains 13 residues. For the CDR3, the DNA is TGTGCCAGCAGCGTGGGGGACAGCTATGGCTACACCTTC. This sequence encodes CASSVGDSYGYTF.

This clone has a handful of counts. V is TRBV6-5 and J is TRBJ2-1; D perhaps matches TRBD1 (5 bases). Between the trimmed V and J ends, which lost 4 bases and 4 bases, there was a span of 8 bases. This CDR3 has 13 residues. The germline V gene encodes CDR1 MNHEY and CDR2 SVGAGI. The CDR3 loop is CASSSDTYNEQFF. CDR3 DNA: TGTGCCAGCAGTTCGGACACTTACAATGAGCAGTTCTTC.

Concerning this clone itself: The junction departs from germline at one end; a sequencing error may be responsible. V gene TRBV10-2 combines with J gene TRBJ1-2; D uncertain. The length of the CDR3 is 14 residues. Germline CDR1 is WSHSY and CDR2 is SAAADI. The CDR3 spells CASREWRSFYGYTF. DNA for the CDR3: TGCGCCAGCAGGGAGTGGAGGTCCTTTTATGGCTACACCTTC.

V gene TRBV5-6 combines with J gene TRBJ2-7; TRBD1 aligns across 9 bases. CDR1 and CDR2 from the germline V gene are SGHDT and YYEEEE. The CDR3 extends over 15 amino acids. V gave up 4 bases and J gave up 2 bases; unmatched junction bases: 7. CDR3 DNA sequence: TGTGCCAGCAGCCCTGAGGACAGGGGCCCCTACGAGCAGTACTTC. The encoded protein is CASSPEDRGPYEQYF. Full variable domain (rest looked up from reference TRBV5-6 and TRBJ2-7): DAGVTQSPTHLIKTRGQQVTLRCSPKSGHDTVSWYQQALGQGPQFIFQYYEEEERQRGNFPDRFSGHQFPNYSSELNVNALLLGDSALYLCASSPEDRGPYEQYFGPGTRLTVT.

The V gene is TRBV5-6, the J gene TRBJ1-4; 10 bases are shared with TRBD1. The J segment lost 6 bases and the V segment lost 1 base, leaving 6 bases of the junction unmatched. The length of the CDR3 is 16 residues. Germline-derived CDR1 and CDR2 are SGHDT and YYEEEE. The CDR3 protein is CASSLRSGTGDEKLFF. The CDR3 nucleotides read TGTGCCAGCAGCTTGAGGTCCGGGACAGGGGATGAAAAACTGTTTTTT.

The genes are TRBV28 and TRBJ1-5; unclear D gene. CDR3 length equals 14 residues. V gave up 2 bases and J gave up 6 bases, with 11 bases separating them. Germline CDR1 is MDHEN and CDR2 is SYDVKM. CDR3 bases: TGTGCCAGCAGTTTACCCCACTTCGGTCAGCCCCAGCATTTT. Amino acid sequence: CASSLPHFGQPQHF.

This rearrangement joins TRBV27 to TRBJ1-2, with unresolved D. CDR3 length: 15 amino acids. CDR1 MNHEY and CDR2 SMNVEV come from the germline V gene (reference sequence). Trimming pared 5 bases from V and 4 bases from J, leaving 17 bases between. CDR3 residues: CASSPVTDLPYGYTF. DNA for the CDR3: TGTGCCAGCAGTCCCGTAACAGACCTTCCCTATGGCTACACCTTC.

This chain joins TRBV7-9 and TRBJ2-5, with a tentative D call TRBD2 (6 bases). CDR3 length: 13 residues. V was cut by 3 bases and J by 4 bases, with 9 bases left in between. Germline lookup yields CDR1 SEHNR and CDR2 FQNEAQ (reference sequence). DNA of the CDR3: TGTGCCAGCAGCTTCCGGGGGAGAGAGACCCAGTACTTC. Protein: CASSFRGRETQYF.

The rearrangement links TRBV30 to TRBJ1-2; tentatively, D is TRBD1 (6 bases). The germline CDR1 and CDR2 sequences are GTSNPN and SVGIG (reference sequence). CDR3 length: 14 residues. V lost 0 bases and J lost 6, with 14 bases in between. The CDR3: CAWSVLWGQDGYTF. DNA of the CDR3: TGTGCCTGGAGTGTACTGTGGGGGCAGGATGGCTACACCTTC.

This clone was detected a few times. The CDR3 region is CAWTLAGGHQETQYF. The CDR3 DNA follows: TGTGCCTGGACCCTAGCGGGGGGACACCAAGAGACCCAGTACTTC. The chain joins TRBV30 to TRBJ2-5, with 11 bases lining up with TRBD2. With 4 bases clipped from V and 0 bases from J, the junction kept 4 bases outside the gene matches. CDR1 is GTSNPN, CDR2 SVGIG, per germline (reference sequence). This CDR3 spans 15 amino acids.

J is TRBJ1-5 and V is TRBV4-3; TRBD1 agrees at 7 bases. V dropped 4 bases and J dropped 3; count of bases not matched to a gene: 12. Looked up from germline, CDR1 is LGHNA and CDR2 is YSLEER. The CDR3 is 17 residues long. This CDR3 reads CASSLGARQGDNQPQHF. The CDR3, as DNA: TGCGCCAGCAGCCTAGGCGCAAGACAGGGTGACAATCAGCCCCAGCATTTT.

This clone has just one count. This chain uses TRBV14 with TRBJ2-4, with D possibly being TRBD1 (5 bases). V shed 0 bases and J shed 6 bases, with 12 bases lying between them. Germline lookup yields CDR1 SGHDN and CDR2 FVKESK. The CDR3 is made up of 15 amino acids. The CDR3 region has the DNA TGTGCCAGCAGCCAAGATAGTTGGCAGGGAAACATTCAGTACTTC. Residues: CASSQDSWQGNIQYF.

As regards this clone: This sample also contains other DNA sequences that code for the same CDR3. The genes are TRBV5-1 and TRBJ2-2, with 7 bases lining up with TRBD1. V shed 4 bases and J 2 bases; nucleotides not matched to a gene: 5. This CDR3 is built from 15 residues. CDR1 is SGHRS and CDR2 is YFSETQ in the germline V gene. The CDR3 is CASSPRQGNTGELFF. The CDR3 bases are TGCGCCAGCAGCCCCCGACAGGGAAACACCGGGGAGCTGTTTTTT. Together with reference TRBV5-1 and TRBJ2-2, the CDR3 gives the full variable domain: KAGVTQTPRYLIKTRGQQVTLSCSPISGHRSVSWYQQTPGQGLQFLFEYFSETQRNKGNFPGRFSGRQFSNSRSEMNVSTLELGDSALYLCASSPRQGNTGELFFGEGSRLTVL.